This TCR beta chain was observed in a study of blood T cell repertoires in COVID-19. Study background: Sites across the United States, Italy and Spain contributed samples from acute and convalescent COVID-19.

The CDR3 consists of 15 residues. V trimming: 1 base; J trimming: 9 bases; junction bases outside the gene matches: 4. The V gene's germline CDR1 is MGHRA and CDR2 YSYEKL. The authors' processing: From reference gene primer amplification, estimates of nucleated cell counts were derived. Clones were sequenced by immunoSEQ multiplex PCR, and TCRdb holds only the in-frame ones, with some missing. That table gives V, J and clone size, and the DNA gave D and trimming. The sample has 90,000 to 120,000 clones, around 84% seen once; the top ten hold about 27%. This receptor was obtained from a man aged 55 to 70 with acute or convalescent COVID-19. This chain links TRBV4-1 with TRBJ2-1; 12 bases align to TRBD2. What was sequenced was peripheral blood. Here the CDR3 DNA reads TGCGCCAGCAGCCAAGGACTAGCGGGAGACGGTGAGCAGTTCTTC. It specifies CASSQGLAGDGEQFF.